The 22 T cell receptor beta chains given below trace back to one sample, sequenced in a study of regulatory T cells. General study results and limits: Hydrophobic residues at CDR3 positions 6 and 7 were enriched in conventional CD4+ T cells of CD3G-deficient patients.

No antigen is known for these receptors. The primer mix had 52 TRBV and 13 TRBJ primers. Produced via immunoSEQ multiplex PCR; TCRdb's table is partial and in-frame only. Seen here are more than 25,000 clones, around 90% observed once, and the top ten hold roughly 1.5%. The sample taken for sequencing was conventional CD4+ T cells sorted from blood. These receptors originate from a person between 18 and 30 years old with CD3G deficiency.

V usage is TRBV7-9 and J usage is TRBJ2-2; tentative D call: TRBD1 (5 bases). The CDR3 spans 14 residues. Per germline, CDR1 SEHNR and CDR2 FQNEAQ (reference sequence). V was cut by 1 base and J by 4 bases, with 7 bases left in between. In DNA, the CDR3 is TGTGCCAGCAGCTTAGAGGGGTCCACCGGGGAGCTGTTTTTT. It yields the protein CASSLEGSTGELFF.

CDR3 residues: CATSRESVHKNGSFSKGNEQFF. The CDR3 nucleotides are TGTGCCACCAGCAGAGAGTCGGTACACAAAAATGGCTCATTCTCGAAAGGGAATGAGCAGTTCTTC. The rearrangement links TRBV15 to TRBJ2-1; D unresolved. The CDR3 is 22 amino acids. V was trimmed by 0 bases and J by 7 bases, leaving 34 bases between them. Germline V gene data show CDR1 as LNHNV and CDR2 as YYDKDF (reference sequence).

The chain is built from TRBV28 and TRBJ2-7, with TRBD2 matching 8 bases. In germline, CDR1 is MDHEN, CDR2 SYDVKM. V dropped 7 bases and J dropped 5; count of bases not matched to a gene: 13. The length of the CDR3 is 15 residues. The CDR3: CASTRGGRSAHEQYF. DNA for the CDR3: TGTGCCAGCACCCGAGGCGGGAGGTCAGCCCACGAGCAGTACTTC.

The gene calls are TRBV28 and TRBJ1-2, with D perhaps matching TRBD1 (5 bases). Per the germline V gene, CDR1 is MDHEN and CDR2 is SYDVKM. The CDR3 runs 14 residues. V lost 2 bases, J lost 4 bases, and 11 bases lay in between. The CDR3 DNA reads as TGTGCCAGCAGTTTAGGCGGGGGAACCTATGGCTACACCTTC. This sequence encodes CASSLGGGTYGYTF.

The V and J genes are TRBV7-9 and TRBJ1-4, with TRBD1 matching over 8 bases. The CDR3 is 14 residues long. The germline V gene has CDR1 SEHNR and CDR2 FQNEAQ (reference sequence). Trimming cost V 5 bases and J 5 bases; bases outside gene matches: 4. The CDR3 DNA follows: TGTGCCAGCAGCAAACAGGGGGACAATGAAAAACTGTTTTTT. This translates into CASSKQGDNEKLFF.

This chain uses TRBV5-1 with TRBJ2-5, with a weak D call TRBD1 (7 bases). The V gene lost 4 bases and the J gene lost 4 bases, with 14 bases spanning the gap. The CDR3 length is 14 residues. Germline CDR1 is SGHRS and CDR2 is YFSETQ. This CDR3 is CASSAGTAGETQYF. CDR3 DNA: TGCGCCAGCAGCGCCGGGACAGCGGGAGAGACCCAGTACTTC.

The chain employs TRBV20-1 and TRBJ2-7; D not resolved. Germline V gives CDR1 DFQATT, CDR2 SNEGSKA (reference sequence). The CDR3 consists of 11 residues. The V end was cut by 3 bases, the J end by 5 bases, with 8 bases between. CDR3 residues: CSASCRDEQYV. Written as DNA, the CDR3 is TGCAGTGCTAGTTGCCGGGACGAGCAGTACGTC.

The chain recombines TRBV6-1 with TRBJ1-5; D is perhaps TRBD1 (6 bases). V gave up 2 bases and J gave up 7 bases, with 18 bases separating them. In germline, CDR1 is MNHNS, CDR2 SASEGT. The CDR3 has 16 amino acids. CDR3 sequence: CASSEIQGTTGQPQHF. CDR3 sequence (DNA): TGTGCCAGCAGTGAAATCCAGGGGACCACCGGACAGCCCCAGCATTTT.

The chain combines TRBV28 with TRBJ2-5, with D perhaps matching TRBD1 or TRBD2 (5 bases each). This CDR3 comprises 15 residues. Trimming pared 5 bases from V and 5 bases from J, leaving 18 bases between. CDR1 is MDHEN and CDR2 is SYDVKM in the germline V gene. The CDR3 coding sequence is TGTGCCAGCAGTCCCAGCGGACAAGTCGGGGAGACCCAGTACTTC. It translates to CASSPSGQVGETQYF. Full variable domain (missing parts from reference TRBV28 and TRBJ2-5): DVKVTQSSRYLVKRTGEKVFLECVQDMDHENMFWYRQDPGLGLRLIYFSYDVKMKEKGDIPEGYSVSREKKERFSLILESASTNQTSMYLCASSPSGQVGETQYFGPGTRLLVL.

This clone was seen more than once but under ten times. The rearrangement links TRBV6-1 to TRBJ2-7; D is uncertain. Trimming shortened V by 6 bases and J by 2 bases, and 8 bases separated the two germline ends. Germline loops: CDR1 MNHNS, CDR2 SASEGT. There are 12 residues in the CDR3. Written as DNA, the CDR3 is TGTGCCAGCAGCGCTGGGGCCTACGAGCAGTACTTC. Protein product: CASSAGAYEQYF.

This sequence joins TRBV7-9 and TRBJ2-3; 8 bases line up with TRBD1. The germline V gene encodes CDR1 SEHNR and CDR2 FQNEAQ (reference sequence). V dropped 5 bases and J dropped 3; count of bases not matched to a gene: 10. The CDR3 is made up of 16 amino acids. The DNA of the CDR3 is TGTGCCAGCAGCAGATGGACAGGGATTATGACAGATACGCAGTATTTT. This sequence encodes CASSRWTGIMTDTQYF. Looking up the rest from reference TRBV7-9 and TRBJ2-3 gives the full variable domain: DTGVSQNPRHKITKRGQNVTFRCDPISEHNRLYWYRQTLGQGPEFLTYFQNEAQLEKSRLLSDRFSAERPKGSFSTLEIQRTEQGDSAMYLCASSRWTGIMTDTQYFGPGTRLTVL.

In this sample, this clone turned up once. The V call is TRBV4-1, the J call TRBJ2-1; 15 nucleotides align to TRBD2. This CDR3 is 18 amino acids long. Germline CDR1 reads MGHRA; CDR2 reads YSYEKL. Trimming cost V 4 bases and J 2 bases; bases outside gene matches: 6. CDR3 amino acids: CASSPGLAGGRAYNEQFF. The CDR3 coding sequence is TGCGCCAGCAGCCCGGGACTAGCGGGGGGCCGTGCCTACAATGAGCAGTTCTTC.

This chain uses TRBV4-1 with TRBJ1-6; D is perhaps TRBD1 (6 bases). Per germline, CDR1 MGHRA and CDR2 YSYEKL. The CDR3 is 17 amino acids. V lost 0 bases and J 7 bases, leaving 16 bases between the germline ends. The CDR3 bases are TGCGCCAGCAGCCAAGATACAGACAGGTCCCCCAATTCACCCCTCCACTTT. Its protein product is CASSQDTDRSPNSPLHF.

The V gene is TRBV11-2, the J gene TRBJ2-1; D tentatively reads TRBD1 or TRBD2 (5 bases each). CDR1 is SGHAT and CDR2 is FQNNGV in the germline V gene. The CDR3 has 14 residues. The V end lost 3 bases, the J end lost 9 bases, and 15 bases lay between the germline ends. The CDR3 DNA reads TGTGCCAGCAGCTTTGGGATGGGGGACGGTGAGCAGTTCTTC. Its protein product is CASSFGMGDGEQFF.

The chain employs TRBV19 and TRBJ2-4; 8 bases fit TRBD2. CDR3 size: 19 residues. The V gene end was trimmed by 4 bases and the J gene end by 6 bases; junction bases not matched to a gene: 20. Germline V gives CDR1 LNHDA, CDR2 SQIVND (reference sequence). The CDR3: CASSSTGRGSGSGRNIQYF. The CDR3 DNA sequence: TGTGCCAGTAGTAGTACAGGGCGCGGGAGCGGGAGCGGTAGAAACATTCAGTACTTC.

The chain couples TRBV5-1 to TRBJ2-1; 13 bases are a match to TRBD2. The junction had 6 bases not matched to a gene; V was cut back by 4 bases and J by 8 bases. This CDR3 spans 15 amino acids. Germline-derived CDR1 and CDR2 are SGHRS and YFSETQ. The CDR3 region is CASSTGTSGIYEQFF. The CDR3, as DNA: TGCGCCAGCAGCACCGGGACTAGCGGGATATATGAGCAGTTCTTC. Full variable domain (outside the CDR3, taken from reference TRBV5-1 and TRBJ2-1): KAGVTQTPRYLIKTRGQQVTLSCSPISGHRSVSWYQQTPGQGLQFLFEYFSETQRNKGNFPGRFSGRQFSNSRSEMNVSTLELGDSALYLCASSTGTSGIYEQFFGPGTRLTVL.

This chain uses TRBV28 with TRBJ2-1, with 9 bases matching TRBD2. Per the germline V gene, CDR1 is MDHEN and CDR2 is SYDVKM. V lost 7 bases and J lost 0; bases outside the gene matches: 10. The CDR3 runs to 17 residues. The CDR3 spells CASTSSGTRSSYNEQFF. Here the CDR3 DNA reads TGTGCCAGCACATCTAGCGGGACGCGGAGCTCCTACAATGAGCAGTTCTTC.

For the CDR3, the DNA is TGTGCCAGCAGCCAAGATGCCGGCCGGCAAGGGGCTAACTATGGCTACACCTTC. This sequence encodes CASSQDAGRQGANYGYTF. The rearrangement links TRBV4-2 to TRBJ1-2, with D perhaps matching TRBD1 (5 bases). Germline V gives CDR1 LGHNA, CDR2 YNFKEQ. The germline V and J ends were trimmed by 0 bases and 0 bases, with 17 bases remaining between them. The CDR3 totals 18 residues.

V gene TRBV19 combines with J gene TRBJ1-5, with D perhaps matching TRBD1 (6 bases). Germline values: CDR1 LNHDA, CDR2 SQIVND (reference sequence). This CDR3 spans 13 amino acids. V lost 4 bases, J lost 6 bases, and 10 bases lay in between. CDR3 sequence: CASSKQGGQPQHF. Written as DNA, the CDR3 is TGTGCCAGTAGTAAACAGGGAGGTCAGCCCCAGCATTTT.

This chain uses TRBV28 with TRBJ2-7, with D perhaps assigned TRBD1 or TRBD2 (5 bases each). The V end lost 4 bases, the J end lost 3 bases, and 16 bases lay between the germline ends. Germline V gene lookup returns CDR1 MDHEN and CDR2 SYDVKM. The CDR3 length is 15 residues. The chain's CDR3 is CASSSRQWRNYEQYF. CDR3 nucleotide sequence: TGTGCCAGCAGTTCCCGACAGTGGAGGAACTACGAGCAGTACTTC.

V is TRBV5-1 and J is TRBJ2-6, with D possibly being TRBD2 (7 bases). This CDR3 has 16 amino acids. V lost 0 bases and J 4 bases, leaving 11 bases between the germline ends. Germline V gene lookup returns CDR1 SGHRS and CDR2 YFSETQ. CDR3 bases: TGCGCCAGCAGCTTGGAGGCGGGGGCAGGGGCCAACGTCCTGACTTTC. This codes for CASSLEAGAGANVLTF.

The J gene is TRBJ2-1, the V gene TRBV5-1, with D perhaps matching TRBD2 (6 bases). V lost 5 bases, J lost 5 bases, and 20 bases lay in between. Germline-derived CDR1 and CDR2 are SGHRS and YFSETQ. CDR3 length equals 16 residues. The CDR3 bases are TGCGCCAGCAGTATTGGTGGGGGGTTGCGGGACAATGAGCAGTTCTTC. It codes for CASSIGGGLRDNEQFF. The full variable domain, rest sourced from reference TRBV5-1 and TRBJ2-1, is KAGVTQTPRYLIKTRGQQVTLSCSPISGHRSVSWYQQTPGQGLQFLFEYFSETQRNKGNFPGRFSGRQFSNSRSEMNVSTLELGDSALYLCASSIGGGLRDNEQFFGPGTRLTVL.